These 32 T cell receptor beta chains originate from one sample sequenced in a study of T cell clonality in common variable immunodeficiency. Study results and limitations: Fewer deletions and N-nucleotide insertions were reportedly seen in common variable immunodeficiency TCR beta sequences.

TCRdb's table, derived via immunoSEQ multiplex PCR, lists solely in-frame clones and lacks some. This table holds 32,000 or so clones with no singletons; the top ten claim 5% to 7%. These TCRs' antigens remain unknown. Sequenced: peripheral blood mononuclear cells. Receptor source: a human donor with common variable immunodeficiency.

There are many counts of this clone. The sequence runs out 3 residues before the end of the CDR3; the remainder is reconstructed from the germline J gene. The chain links TRBV7-9 to TRBJ2-3, with D tentatively TRBD1 (6 bases). Germline values: CDR1 SEHNR, CDR2 FQNEAQ (reference sequence). V lost 8 bases to trimming and J lost 0 bases, with 12 bases between them. The length of the CDR3 is 14 residues. The sequenced CDR3 bases are TGTGCCAGCGCTCGGGACACCAGCACAGATACG. Protein sequence: CASARDTSTDT. The CDR3, in full, reads CASARDTSTDTQYF.

On this clone itself: The read ends 3 residues before the CDR3 terminus; that terminus is restored from the germline J gene. This sequence joins TRBV7-9 and TRBJ2-7; unclear D gene. The CDR3 is 15 amino acids. Germline V gives CDR1 SEHNR, CDR2 FQNEAQ (reference sequence). V shed 5 bases and J shed 2 bases, with 16 bases lying between them. The part of the CDR3 DNA that was read is TGTGCCAGCAGCCCGCCTGCTCTAGGCGCCTACGAG. It specifies CASSPPALGAYE. The full CDR3 protein reads CASSPPALGAYEQYF.

At least ten counts were recorded for this clone. The observed sequence ends 3 residues before the CDR3 terminus, with the missing tail filled in from the germline J gene. V is TRBV7-2 and J is TRBJ1-1, with 9 nucleotides matching TRBD1. Looked up from germline, CDR1 is SGHTA and CDR2 is FQGNSA. This CDR3 has 13 amino acids. With V trimmed by 7 bases and J by 6 bases, 6 bases remained unmatched. Here the CDR3 reads CASTGQGTSEAFF. The sequenced part of the CDR3 DNA is TGTGCCAGCACCGGACAGGGGACCTCTGAA.

This clone was picked up a small number of times. From the germline J gene comes the end of the CDR3, since the read stops 3 residues before it. This chain uses TRBV30 with TRBJ2-2; TRBD2 matches at 7 bases. With V trimmed by 8 bases and J by 6 bases, 9 bases remained unmatched. The CDR3 spans 13 residues. From germline, CDR1 is GTSNPN and CDR2 SVGIG (reference sequence). The CDR3 bases that were read are TGTGCCGGGTGGGGGGGTTCGGCCGGGGAG. Protein product: CAGWGGSAGE. The whole CDR3 sequence is CAGWGGSAGELFF.

This clone was counted between two and nine times. The read comes to an end 3 residues before the CDR3 does, leaving the germline J gene to fill in the end. The chain uses TRBV7-6 and TRBJ2-5; 7 nucleotides line up with TRBD1. In germline, CDR1 is SGHVS, CDR2 FNYEAQ. The CDR3 loop spans 13 amino acids. V shed 7 bases, J shed 2 bases, and the junction held 4 bases outside the gene matches. Here the CDR3 reads CASTGGLQETQYF. CDR3 DNA, as far as it was read: TGTGCCAGCACAGGGGGATTGCAAGAGACC.

In this sample, this clone turned up a few times. The read finishes 3 residues shy of the CDR3 end, and the germline J gene is used to complete it. The gene calls are TRBV7-6 and TRBJ2-5; D gene uncertain. The CDR3 is 16 amino acids. Between the trimmed V and J ends, which lost 5 bases and 5 bases, there was a span of 21 bases. Germline assignment: CDR1 SGHVS and CDR2 FNYEAQ. The DNA read from the CDR3 is TGTGCCAGCAGCCGAGCGACGACTGATAGCTCGGAGACC. This encodes CASSRATTDSSET. The entire CDR3 reads CASSRATTDSSETQYF.

This clone was seen more than once but under ten times. The sequenced fragment ends 3 residues before the CDR3 boundary, so the rest is inferred from the germline J gene. The chain links TRBV30 to TRBJ2-7; 8 nucleotides agree with TRBD2. J lost 1 base, V lost 3 bases, and 8 bases had no gene match. The CDR3 contains 15 residues. Germline V gene sequence: CDR1 GTSNPN, CDR2 SVGIG (reference sequence). The CDR3 here is CAWRVAGSNSYEQYF. The sequenced CDR3 bases are TGTGCCTGGAGAGTAGCGGGGAGTAATTCCTACGAG.

This clone was counted at least ten times. The read comes to an end 3 residues before the CDR3 does, leaving the germline J gene to fill in the end. The V gene is TRBV2, the J gene TRBJ1-1; TRBD1 matches at 8 bases. Germline V CDR1 and CDR2: SNHLY, FYNNEI. CDR3 length equals 12 residues. V was clipped by 5 bases and J by 7 bases; unmatched bases: 3. CDR3 DNA (partial): TGTGCCAGCAGTTTTGACAGGGGTGAA. Amino acids: CASSFDRGE. In full, the CDR3 reads CASSFDRGEAFF.

This clone was observed a few times. The CDR3 extends 3 residues past the end of the read, so its final part is completed from the germline J gene. This rearrangement joins TRBV6-1 to TRBJ2-1; 12 nucleotides agree with TRBD2. CDR1 is MNHNS, CDR2 SASEGT, per germline. The V segment lost 1 base and the J segment 4 bases; nucleotides outside the gene matches: 11. The CDR3 runs to 19 residues. CDR3 DNA (partial): TGTGCCAGCAGTGAAGGCGCCCCCTGGACTAGCGGGGTTTACAATGAG. Translating gives CASSEGAPWTSGVYNE. Given in full, the CDR3 is CASSEGAPWTSGVYNEQFF.

This clone was seen repeatedly, ten times or more. The read terminates 3 residues ahead of where the CDR3 ends, so the germline J gene completes it. The chain recombines TRBV19 with TRBJ2-5; TRBD1 agrees at 10 bases. The CDR3 consists of 15 residues. Losses at the gene ends were 6 bases for V and 5 bases for J; bases not matched to a gene: 9. The V gene's germline CDR1 is LNHDA and CDR2 SQIVND (reference sequence). The DNA read from the CDR3 is TGTGCCAGTAGCATGGGGACAGGGGAAGGCGAGACC. Its translation: CASSMGTGEGET. The CDR3 in full is CASSMGTGEGETQYF.

This clone was counted a few times. The DNA read from the CDR3 is TGCAGCGTTTCACCGGGGGTCAATCAGCCC. Amino acids: CSVSPGVNQP. The whole CDR3 protein reads CSVSPGVNQPQHF. The J gene is TRBJ1-5, the V gene TRBV29-1; D perhaps matches TRBD1 (5 bases). The read terminates 3 residues ahead of where the CDR3 ends, so the germline J gene completes it. This CDR3 has 13 amino acids. Looked up from germline, CDR1 is SQVTM and CDR2 is ANQGSEA. Trimming took 5 bases from V and 3 from J, leaving 11 bases between them.

This clone has only a few counts. The CDR3 is cut off 3 residues early in the read; its end comes from the germline J gene. The chain uses TRBV7-6 and TRBJ1-6, with a possible D match to TRBD1 (6 bases). Germline V gene data show CDR1 as SGHVS and CDR2 as FNYEAQ. V gave up 1 base and J gave up 6 bases, with 13 bases separating them. This CDR3 is built from 16 residues. CDR3 DNA (partial): TGTGCCAGCAGCTTAGGTGAAGGACAGTTTAATTCACCC. Residues: CASSLGEGQFNSP. The full CDR3 protein is CASSLGEGQFNSPLHF.

This clone rates as medium-sized. From the germline J gene comes the end of the CDR3, since the read stops 3 residues before it. This sequence joins TRBV6-1 and TRBJ2-1; unclear D gene. V was shortened by 0 bases and J by 6 bases, with 12 bases between the two germline ends. Germline loops: CDR1 MNHNS, CDR2 SASEGT. CDR3 length: 15 amino acids. The part of the CDR3 DNA that was read is TGTGCCAGCAGTGAAGCCGCAGACTCGGGCAATGAG. Amino acid sequence: CASSEAADSGNE. The CDR3 reads in full as CASSEAADSGNEQFF.

Concerning this clone: The read stops 3 residues short of the end of the CDR3; the missing end is completed from the germline J gene. The chain combines TRBV2 with TRBJ2-3, with D possibly matching TRBD1 (6 bases). Germline V gene data show CDR1 as SNHLY and CDR2 as FYNNEI. Trimming took 4 bases from V and 4 from J, leaving 9 bases between them. There are 13 residues in the CDR3. The CDR3 region is CASSGGQADTQYF. CDR3 bases read: TGTGCCAGCAGTGGGGGACAAGCAGATACG.

As for this clone: The missing CDR3 end, 3 residues past where the read stops, is filled in from the germline J gene. The V and J genes are TRBV20-1 and TRBJ2-3; TRBD1 is a possible D gene (7 bases). Germline CDR1 is DFQATT and CDR2 is SNEGSKA (reference sequence). The V and J ends lost 3 bases and 7 bases respectively, with 11 bases between them. CDR3 length: 12 amino acids. CDR3 bases read: TGCAGTGCTAGGGAGGGGGCGAATACG. This codes for CSAREGANT. The full CDR3 reads CSAREGANTQYF.

There are a few counts of this clone. Read coverage stops 3 residues before the CDR3 terminus; the germline J gene supplies the remainder. The J gene is TRBJ2-5, the V gene TRBV19; tentatively, D is TRBD2 (5 bases). Trimming took 4 bases from V and 4 from J, leaving 10 bases between them. The CDR3 contains 13 residues. Germline CDR1 reads LNHDA; CDR2 reads SQIVND (reference sequence). CDR3 DNA, as far as it was read: TGTGCCAGTAGTACTAGCTTAAGAGAGACC. Its translation: CASSTSLRET. The full CDR3 protein reads CASSTSLRETQYF.

This clone was seen more than once but under ten times. Coverage ceases 3 residues before the CDR3 finishes, and the germline J gene fills in the end. This chain uses TRBV19 with TRBJ2-7; D may be TRBD1 (6 bases). This CDR3 contains 14 residues. Germline CDR1 LNHDA, CDR2 SQIVND (reference sequence). Trimming pared 2 bases from V and 0 bases from J, leaving 8 bases between. The CDR3 here is CASSITGTSYEQYF. Partial CDR3 DNA: TGTGCCAGTAGTATAACAGGGACCTCCTACGAG.

This clone was observed at least ten times. Read coverage stops 3 residues before the CDR3 terminus; the germline J gene supplies the remainder. The V and J genes are TRBV29-1 and TRBJ2-3; TRBD1 matches at 7 bases. Germline-derived CDR1 and CDR2 are SQVTM and ANQGSEA. V lost 5 bases to trimming and J lost 2 bases; unmatched junction nucleotides: 7. This CDR3 is 14 amino acids long. CDR3 loop: CSVSPGQHTDTQYF. The DNA read from the CDR3 is TGCAGCGTTTCTCCGGGACAGCACACAGATACG.

As concerns this clone: The read stops 3 residues short of the end of the CDR3; the missing end is completed from the germline J gene. This sequence joins TRBV7-9 and TRBJ2-5; maybe TRBD1 (5 bases). In germline, CDR1 is SEHNR, CDR2 FQNEAQ (reference sequence). The CDR3 runs to 13 residues. Trimming removed 2 bases from V and 4 bases from J, with 8 bases in between. CDR3 amino acids: CASSLSGRETQYF. CDR3 DNA, as far as it was read: TGTGCCAGCAGCTTATCAGGGCGAGAGACC. The full variable domain, completed using reference TRBV7-9 and TRBJ2-5, is DTGVSQNPRHKITKRGQNVTFRCDPISEHNRLYWYRQTLGQGPEFLTYFQNEAQLEKSRLLSDRFSAERPKGSFSTLEIQRTEQGDSAMYLCASSLSGRETQYFGPGTRLLVL.

About this clone itself: The read is 3 residues too short to cover the CDR3 end, so that end is filled in from the germline J gene. The chain has TRBV6-1 and TRBJ2-3; 13 nucleotides line up with TRBD2. There are 15 residues in the CDR3. Germline V gene sequence: CDR1 MNHNS, CDR2 SASEGT. The J segment lost 5 bases and the V segment lost 4 bases, leaving 3 bases of the junction unmatched. The CDR3 DNA, read in part, is TGTGCCAGCAGTGGGACTAGCGGGGGCTTAGATACG. This translates into CASSGTSGGLDT. The CDR3, in full, reads CASSGTSGGLDTQYF.

This clone has a handful of counts. The read comes to an end 3 residues before the CDR3 does, leaving the germline J gene to fill in the end. The rearrangement links TRBV30 to TRBJ2-1; 11 nucleotides align to TRBD2. V trimming: 7 bases; J trimming: 2 bases; junction bases outside the gene matches: 1. Germline-derived CDR1 and CDR2 are GTSNPN and SVGIG (reference sequence). CDR3 size: 13 residues. The CDR3 sequence is CAFSGGAYNEQFF. The sequenced CDR3 bases are TGTGCCTTTAGCGGGGGGGCCTACAATGAG.

The sample holds a few counts of this clone. CDR3 bases read: TGTGCCTGGATCCTTGAGGGCTTAGGAACTGAA. This codes for CAWILEGLGTE. The whole CDR3 sequence is CAWILEGLGTEAFF. The rearrangement uses TRBV30 and TRBJ1-1, with D hard to call. Sequencing ends 3 residues short of the CDR3 end; the germline J gene provides the rest. The CDR3 sequence is 14 residues long. Germline V gives CDR1 GTSNPN, CDR2 SVGIG (reference sequence). Trimming removed 4 bases from V and 5 bases from J, with 17 bases in between.

This clone was found many times. Sequencing ends 3 residues short of the CDR3 end; the germline J gene provides the rest. This rearrangement joins TRBV7-6 to TRBJ2-6; a possible D gene is TRBD1 (5 bases). CDR3 length equals 18 residues. V gave up 5 bases and J gave up 2 bases, with 19 bases separating them. The germline V gene has CDR1 SGHVS and CDR2 FNYEAQ. The CDR3: CASSPVGQGSAGANVLTF. The DNA read from the CDR3 is TGTGCCAGCAGCCCCGTGGGGCAGGGCTCGGCTGGGGCCAACGTC. The full variable domain, its missing parts supplied by reference TRBV7-6 and TRBJ2-6, is GAGVSQSPRYKVTKRGQDVALRCDPISGHVSLYWYRQALGQGPEFLTYFNYEAQQDKSGLPNDRFSAERPEGSISTLTIQRTEQRDSAMYRCASSPVGQGSAGANVLTFGAGSRLTVL.

This clone turned up a few times. The CDR3 end is not reached by the read, which stops 3 residues before it; the germline J gene fills it in. The chain uses TRBV7-9 and TRBJ1-1, with D possibly being TRBD1 (5 bases). Germline V gene lookup returns CDR1 SEHNR and CDR2 FQNEAQ (reference sequence). The germline V and J ends were trimmed by 2 bases and 5 bases, with 15 bases remaining between them. The length of the CDR3 is 15 residues. The CDR3 bases that were read are TGTGCCAGCAGCTTATTGGCGGGGCGGAGAACTGAA. This translates into CASSLLAGRRTE. In full, the CDR3 reads CASSLLAGRRTEAFF.

A remark on this clone: With the read ending 3 residues before the CDR3 end, the germline J gene is used to fill in that end. This chain uses TRBV2 with TRBJ2-5, with 9 bases that match TRBD2. Trimming took 3 bases from V and 4 from J; bases not matched to a gene: 9. The CDR3 extends over 16 amino acids. Germline V lookup: CDR1 SNHLY, CDR2 FYNNEI. CDR3 sequence reads: CASSEVGGGALETQYF. The DNA read from the CDR3 is TGTGCCAGCAGTGAGGTGGGCGGGGGGGCTCTAGAGACC.

This clone was seen only a few times. The sequenced fragment ends 3 residues before the CDR3 boundary, so the rest is inferred from the germline J gene. The rearrangement links TRBV20-1 to TRBJ1-5, with no clear D. V was shortened by 1 base and J by 2 bases, with 6 bases between the two germline ends. This CDR3 is 13 amino acids long. Germline V gives CDR1 DFQATT, CDR2 SNEGSKA (reference sequence). The chain's CDR3 is CSARGQGNQPQHF. CDR3 DNA (partial): TGCAGTGCTAGAGGGCAGGGCAATCAGCCC.

This clone was seen a few times. The missing CDR3 end, 3 residues past where the read stops, is filled in from the germline J gene. The V call is TRBV30, the J call TRBJ1-2; the D gene is possibly TRBD1 (6 bases). V gave up 6 bases and J gave up 1 base, with 12 bases separating them. Per the germline V gene, CDR1 is GTSNPN and CDR2 is SVGIG (reference sequence). The CDR3 is 13 residues long. The CDR3 protein is CACPSRGNYGYTF. The sequenced CDR3 bases are TGTGCCTGTCCCTCCAGGGGTAACTATGGC.

CDR3 sequence reads: CATQRTSGGAPEQYF. The sequenced CDR3 bases are TGTGCCACCCAAAGGACTAGCGGGGGGGCCCCCGAG. The chain is built from TRBV2 and TRBJ2-7; 15 bases align to TRBD2. The read gets to within 3 residues of the CDR3 end, and the germline J gene fills in the rest. This CDR3 contains 15 residues. V gave up 10 bases and J gave up 6 bases; unmatched junction bases: 10. Germline assignment: CDR1 SNHLY and CDR2 FYNNEI.

The sample holds a few counts of this clone. The CDR3 end lies 3 residues beyond the end of the read and is filled in from the germline J gene. V gene TRBV19 combines with J gene TRBJ2-1; perhaps TRBD2 as D (5 bases). The CDR3 has 16 amino acids. V was trimmed by 5 bases and J by 0 bases, leaving 14 bases between them. Germline V gene lookup returns CDR1 LNHDA and CDR2 SQIVND (reference sequence). The CDR3 here is CASSPSTLSSYNEQFF. Partial CDR3 DNA: TGTGCCAGTAGTCCTAGCACCCTCAGCTCCTACAATGAG.

In regard to this clone: Read sequence stops 3 residues before the CDR3 end, and the germline J gene provides the missing end. The chain combines TRBV18 with TRBJ1-1; a possible D gene is TRBD1 (5 bases). V was clipped by 2 bases and J by 0 bases, with 16 bases between them. Germline CDR1 is KGHSH and CDR2 is LQKENI. The CDR3 loop spans 17 amino acids. The CDR3 here is CASSPEDGTRVNTEAFF. Incomplete CDR3 DNA: TGTGCCAGCTCACCAGAGGACGGGACTAGAGTGAACACTGAA. Based on the CDR3 plus reference TRBV18 and TRBJ1-1, the full variable domain is NAGVMQNPRHLVRRRGQEARLRCSPMKGHSHVYWYRQLPEEGLKFMVYLQKENIIDESGMPKERFSAEFPKEGPSILRIQQVVRGDSAAYFCASSPEDGTRVNTEAFFGQGTRLTVV.

This clone has just a few counts. The read terminates 3 residues before the CDR3 end, so the remaining end is supplied by the germline J gene. The rearrangement uses TRBV7-2 and TRBJ2-7; D not certain. From germline, CDR1 is SGHTA and CDR2 FQGNSA. The CDR3 contains 12 residues. V lost 5 bases to trimming and J lost 1 base, with 6 bases between them. CDR3 DNA (partial): TGTGCCAGCAGCACCGGGTCCTACGAG. Its translation is CASSTGSYE. The full CDR3 protein is CASSTGSYEQYF. Drawing the rest from reference TRBV7-2 and TRBJ2-7, the complete variable domain is GAGVSQSPSNKVTEKGKDVELRCDPISGHTALYWYRQSLGQGLEFLIYFQGNSAPDKSGLPSDRFSAERTGGSVSTLTIQRTQQEDSAVYLCASSTGSYEQYFGPGTRLTVT.

This clone showed up many times. The read ends 3 residues early relative to the CDR3; the germline J gene fills the gap. V and J are TRBV12-3 or TRBV12-4 and TRBJ2-3; D perhaps matches TRBD1 (6 bases). The V and J ends lost 5 bases and 4 bases respectively, with 19 bases between them. This CDR3 comprises 16 residues. The CDR3: CASSRGSLTGADTQYF. Incomplete CDR3 DNA: TGTGCCAGCAGTCGCGGATCACTGACAGGAGCAGATACG.